Following are 13 T cell receptor beta chains from one sample sequenced in a study of response to subunit inactivated influenza vaccine. TCRdb analysed the RT-PCR reads with MiXCR anew, one entry per CDR3 protein. The repertoire holds over 750,000 distinct CDR3 sequences, with around 21% as singletons. The source was PBMCs from blood, collected 4 to 6 days after vaccination. Receptors were obtained from a man aged 45-60 years who received an inactivated influenza vaccine.

This rearrangement joins TRBV10-3 to TRBJ2-7, with 10 bases lining up with TRBD1. Germline values: CDR1 ENHRY, CDR2 SYGVKD. V lost 3 bases, J lost 4 bases, and 6 bases stayed unmatched. The CDR3 has 15 residues. The CDR3 DNA sequence: TGTGCCATCAGTGACCTCGGACAGGGGGGGTACGAGCAGTACTTC. This sequence encodes CAISDLGQGGYEQYF.

This clonotype came up many times. This rearrangement joins TRBV20-1 to TRBJ2-3, with a tentative D call TRBD2 (5 bases). Looked up from germline, CDR1 is DFQATT and CDR2 is SNEGSKA (reference sequence). CDR3 length equals 13 residues. Trimming pared 3 bases from V and 4 bases from J, leaving 11 bases between. The CDR3 DNA reads TGCAGTGCTAGCCTGGCTAGCCCAGATACGCAGTATTTT. It specifies CSASLASPDTQYF.

The chain uses TRBV12-3 or TRBV12-4 and TRBJ1-1; D call uncertain. The CDR3 has 13 residues. Trimming removed 5 bases at V and 9 bases at J, with 16 bases between. CDR3 sequence: CASSPTGPKKAFF. The CDR3 region has the DNA TGTGCCAGCAGTCCGACCGGGCCCAAAAAAGCTTTCTTT.

This chain connects TRBV9 to TRBJ2-2; D ambiguous. Between the trimmed V and J ends, which lost 0 bases and 0 bases, there was a span of 9 bases. The V gene's germline CDR1 is SGDLS and CDR2 YYNGEE. CDR3 length equals 16 residues. CDR3 in DNA: TGTGCCAGCAGCGTAGCTAGTCGGGCGAACACCGGGGAGCTGTTTTTT. It codes for CASSVASRANTGELFF.

This clonotype was found a few times. This chain's CDR3 is CASSFGLSYNSPLHF. The CDR3 nucleotides read TGTGCCAGCAGTTTTGGTTTGTCCTATAATTCACCCCTCCACTTT. J is TRBJ1-6 and V is TRBV12-3 or TRBV12-4; D call uncertain. Between the trimmed V and J ends, which lost 3 bases and 1 base, there was a span of 7 bases. The CDR3 covers 15 residues.

This clonotype has a handful of counts. The chain carries TRBV5-1 and TRBJ2-2; D is unresolved. CDR1 is SGHRS and CDR2 is YFSETQ in the germline V gene. V lost 1 base and J 0 bases, leaving 10 bases between the germline ends. There are 16 residues in the CDR3. The CDR3 protein is CASSLRAEPNTGELFF. CDR3 DNA: TGCGCCAGCAGCTTGAGGGCGGAACCGAACACCGGGGAGCTGTTTTTT.

This clonotype showed up many times. This rearrangement joins TRBV10-3 to TRBJ2-1; 8 bases fit TRBD1. This CDR3 is built from 14 residues. Losses at the gene ends were 4 bases for V and 6 bases for J; bases not matched to a gene: 5. CDR1 and CDR2 (germline): ENHRY, SYGVKD. The CDR3 DNA follows: TGTGCCATCAGTGGGGCGGACAGGGTCAATGAGCAGTTCTTC. Amino acid sequence: CAISGADRVNEQFF.

This chain joins TRBV3-1 and TRBJ1-5, with 7 bases matching TRBD1. The CDR3 runs to 15 residues. Unmatched junction bases numbered 12, after V lost 4 bases and J lost 9 bases. Per the germline V gene, CDR1 is LGHDT and CDR2 is YNNKEL (reference sequence). The CDR3 nucleotides read TGTGCCAGCAGCCCGGGACAGACTATAGCTGGGCCCCAGCATTTT. Amino acid sequence: CASSPGQTIAGPQHF.

The V gene is TRBV29-1, the J gene TRBJ2-5; D call uncertain. Trimming took 6 bases from V and 5 from J, leaving 25 bases between them. Germline CDR1 and CDR2: SQVTM and ANQGSEA. This CDR3 comprises 16 residues. CDR3 amino acids: CSVRTSVRLTRETQYF. The CDR3 DNA reads as TGCAGCGTCAGAACCTCGGTCAGGCTGACCAGGGAGACCCAGTACTTC.

This clonotype was seen a handful of times. The gene calls are TRBV12-3 or TRBV12-4 and TRBJ1-1; D is ambiguous. V dropped 8 bases and J dropped 3 bases, with 7 bases sitting between them. CDR3 size: 11 residues. The CDR3 reads CASSKDTEAFF. The DNA of the CDR3 is TGTGCCAGCTCTAAAGACACTGAAGCTTTCTTT.

This chain connects TRBV14 to TRBJ2-7; weak D call: TRBD2 (6 bases). The germline gives CDR1 SGHDN, CDR2 FVKESK. V gave up 6 bases and J gave up 2 bases, with 14 bases separating them. This CDR3 comprises 14 residues. Here the CDR3 DNA reads TGTGCCAGCAGGGGGACTGAGGTAACCTACGAGCAGTACTTC. Protein sequence: CASRGTEVTYEQYF.

This clonotype was found a few times. The chain couples TRBV3-1 to TRBJ2-1; TRBD1 aligns across 8 bases. V gave up 5 bases and J gave up 7 bases; unmatched junction bases: 7. Germline V gene data show CDR1 as LGHDT and CDR2 as YNNKEL (reference sequence). This CDR3 has 14 amino acids. The CDR3 sequence is CASSRRQGRNEQFF. CDR3 nucleotides: TGTGCCAGCAGCAGACGACAGGGGAGGAATGAGCAGTTCTTC.

V usage is TRBV6-1 and J usage is TRBJ2-2, with 9 nucleotides matching TRBD2. Germline values: CDR1 MNHNS, CDR2 SASEGT. Trimming cost V 6 bases and J 6 bases; bases outside gene matches: 2. CDR3 size: 13 residues. The CDR3 DNA reads TGTGCCAGCAGCGGCGGGGGGGCCGGGGAGCTGTTTTTT. It is translated as CASSGGGAGELFF.